This T cell receptor (beta chain) was sequenced during a study of CD8+ T cells in alopecia areata (dated by TCRdb to the late 2010s). Regarding the research as a whole: Treated patients were enrolled in an open-label pilot trial of oral tofacitinib, 5 to 10 mg twice daily, for moderate-to-severe alopecia areata. Tofacitinib was given for 6 to 18 months, followed by 6 months of follow-up off drug to assess delayed response and recurrence. TCRbeta CDR3 regions were amplified by immunoSEQ multiplex PCR with 35 Vbeta forward and 13 Jbeta reverse primers. Biopsies were taken from tofacitinib-treated patients at baseline and again at 4 and 24 weeks into treatment, and several of those patients also had a later scalp biopsy. To study T cell clonal expansion in alopecia areata, the researchers applied high-throughput TCRbeta sequencing to both the C3H/HeJ mouse model and human patients. RNA was extracted with the PAXgene miRNA kit for fixed scalp, the miRNeasy kit for PBMCs, and the RNeasy kit for mouse skin. Scalp clonality was compared among normal scalp (n=4), patchy alopecia areata scalp (n=8), and alopecia totalis/universalis scalp (n=8). Scalp tissue and sorted CD4+ and CD8+ peripheral blood T cells from patchy and totalis/universalis alopecia areata patients and from healthy controls were covered by human TCRbeta sequencing. Paper-wide results and their limitations: Higher clonality and more expanded CD8+ clones were observed in lesional scalp than in normal scalp, particularly in alopecia totalis/universalis, a finding suggestive of antigenic drive. TCR sequences shared between patients were less clear than in mice, possibly partly because of HLA diversity in the patient population. Unlike mouse skin, which is dominated by gammadelta T cells, normal human skin has resident alphabeta T cells that are also sequenced, and this complicates analysis of the scalp TCR repertoire.

Libraries were made using the immunoSEQ multiplex PCR assay. To provide template for TCR sequencing, every sample had RNA extracted and reverse transcribed into cDNA. SuperScript III was used for first-strand cDNA synthesis, primed with a 2:1 mix of oligo-dT and random hexamers. A synthetic immune receptor repertoire was used to assess amplification bias, and residual bias was removed computationally. Under the source paper's analysis protocol: Raw reads were preprocessed for error removal, and CDR3 was defined according to IMGT conventions as running from the conserved cysteine to phenylalanine. Clonality was computed by normalizing Shannon entropy by log2 of the number of productive unique TCRs and subtracting the result from 1. Whether each scalp clone was CD4 or CD8 was inferred by checking scalp TCRbeta sequences against the CD4 and CD8 repertoires from sorted blood. TCRdb re-hosts the immuneACCESS table, in-frame sequences only. Its copies lack some clones; in the studies checked, an unresolved V gene accounts for under half of them, and the cause for the rest is not known. From that table come the V and J calls and clone size; the DNA was used to work out D and trimming. Present in this sample are 100,000 to 150,000 clones, about 49% of which were seen just once. Roughly a sixth of the sample belongs to the ten largest clones.

Taken from the germline V gene (reference sequence), the CDR1 and CDR2 loops are LNHDA and SQIVND. Including cysteine and phenylalanine, the CDR3 has 12 amino acids. Of the read, only the CDR3 DNA is kept; its 36 bases are in frame from base 1. V lost 10 bases and J lost 10 bases; the stretch between them is 17 bases long. The sample's time point label, decoded: baseline before oral tofacitinib. From alopecia areata patients, peripheral blood was collected along with lesional scalp punch biopsies. After PBMCs were isolated by density centrifugation and stained for CD3, CD4 and CD8, a FACSAria was used to sort CD4+ and CD8+ T cells. Concerning this clone: It has no known antigen specificity. It has no much larger one-base neighbor in the sample; base qualities were not kept.

Here the chain combines TRBV19 and TRBJ2-1; the D element could tentatively be TRBD1 or TRBD2, as 6 bases agree for each. The material sequenced was CD8+ T cells sorted from blood, taken at week 0. The receptor's source is a human donor with alopecia areata. The DNA reads TGTGCCACCTTCGGAGGGGGAACGGAGCAGTTCTTC. Its amino acids are CATFGGGTEQFF.